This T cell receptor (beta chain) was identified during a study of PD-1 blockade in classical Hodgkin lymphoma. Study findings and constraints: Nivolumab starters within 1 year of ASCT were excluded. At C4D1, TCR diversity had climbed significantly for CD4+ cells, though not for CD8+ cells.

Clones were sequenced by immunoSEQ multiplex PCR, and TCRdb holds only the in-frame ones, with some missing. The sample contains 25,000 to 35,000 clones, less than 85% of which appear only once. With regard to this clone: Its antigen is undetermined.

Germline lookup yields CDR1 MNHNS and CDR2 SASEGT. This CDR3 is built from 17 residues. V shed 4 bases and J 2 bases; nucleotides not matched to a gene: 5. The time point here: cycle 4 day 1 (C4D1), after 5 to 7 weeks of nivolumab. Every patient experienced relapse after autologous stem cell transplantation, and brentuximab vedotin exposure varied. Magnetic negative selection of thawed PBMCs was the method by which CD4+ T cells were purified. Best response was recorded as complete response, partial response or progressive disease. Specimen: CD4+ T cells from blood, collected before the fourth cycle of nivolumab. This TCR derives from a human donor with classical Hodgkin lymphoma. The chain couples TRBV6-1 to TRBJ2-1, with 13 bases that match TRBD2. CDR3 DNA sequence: TGTGCCAGCAGTGGACTAGCGGGGGGTGTCACCTACAATGAGCAGTTCTTC. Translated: CASSGLAGGVTYNEQFF.